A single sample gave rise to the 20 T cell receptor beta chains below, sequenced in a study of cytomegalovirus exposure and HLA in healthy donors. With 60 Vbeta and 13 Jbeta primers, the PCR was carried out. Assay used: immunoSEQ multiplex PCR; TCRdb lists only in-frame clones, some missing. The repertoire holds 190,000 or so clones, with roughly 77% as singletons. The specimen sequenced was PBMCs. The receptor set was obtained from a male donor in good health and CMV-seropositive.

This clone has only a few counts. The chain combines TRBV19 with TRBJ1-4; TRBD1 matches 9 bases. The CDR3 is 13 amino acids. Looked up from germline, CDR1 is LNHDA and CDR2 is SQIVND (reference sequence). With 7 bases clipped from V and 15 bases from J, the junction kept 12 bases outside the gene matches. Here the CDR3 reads CASNRRDRADLFF. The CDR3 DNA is TGTGCCAGTAATCGTCGGGACAGGGCGGATTTGTTTTTT.

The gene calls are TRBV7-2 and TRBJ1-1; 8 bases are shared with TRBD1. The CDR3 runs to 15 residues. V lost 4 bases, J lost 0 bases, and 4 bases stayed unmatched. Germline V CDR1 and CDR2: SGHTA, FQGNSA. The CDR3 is CASSSGQGMNTEAFF. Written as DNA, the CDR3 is TGTGCCAGCAGCTCCGGACAGGGTATGAACACTGAAGCTTTCTTT.

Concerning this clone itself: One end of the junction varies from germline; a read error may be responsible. CDR3 coding DNA: TGTTCCAGCAGCCAACCGGGACAGCTGAACACTGAAGCTTTCTTT. Its protein product is CSSSQPGQLNTEAFF. The chain joins TRBV7-9 to TRBJ1-1, with 7 bases aligning to TRBD1. The CDR3 sequence is 15 residues long. Germline lookup yields CDR1 SEHNR and CDR2 FQNEAQ (reference sequence). The full variable domain, rest sourced from reference TRBV7-9 and TRBJ1-1, is DTGVSQNPRHKITKRGQNVTFRCDPISEHNRLYWYRQTLGQGPEFLTYFQNEAQLEKSRLLSDRFSAERPKGSFSTLEIQRTEQGDSAMYLCSSSQPGQLNTEAFFGQGTRLTVV.

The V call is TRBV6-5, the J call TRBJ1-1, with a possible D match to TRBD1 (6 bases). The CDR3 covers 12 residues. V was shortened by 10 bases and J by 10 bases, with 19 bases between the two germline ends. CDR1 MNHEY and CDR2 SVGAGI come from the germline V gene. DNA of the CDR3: TGTGCCACGGCCCCGGGGAGGGGGGCAGCTTTCTTT. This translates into CATAPGRGAAFF.

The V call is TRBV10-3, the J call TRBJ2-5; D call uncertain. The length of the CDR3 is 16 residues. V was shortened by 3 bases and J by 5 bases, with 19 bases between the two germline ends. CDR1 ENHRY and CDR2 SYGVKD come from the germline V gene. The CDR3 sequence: CAISDLAESKRETQYF. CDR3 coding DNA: TGTGCCATCAGTGATTTGGCAGAGAGCAAGAGGGAGACCCAGTACTTC.

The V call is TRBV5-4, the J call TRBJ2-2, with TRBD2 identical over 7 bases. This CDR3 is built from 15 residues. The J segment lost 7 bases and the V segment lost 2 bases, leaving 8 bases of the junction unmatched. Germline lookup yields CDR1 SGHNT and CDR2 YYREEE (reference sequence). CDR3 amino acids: CASSLSGNVGGELFF. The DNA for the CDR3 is TGTGCCAGCAGCTTAAGCGGGAACGTTGGCGGGGAGCTGTTTTTT.

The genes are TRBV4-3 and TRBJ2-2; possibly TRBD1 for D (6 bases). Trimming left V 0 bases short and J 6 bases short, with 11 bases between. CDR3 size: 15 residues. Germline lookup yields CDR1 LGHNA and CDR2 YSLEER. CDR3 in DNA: TGCGCCAGCAGCCAAGAGGATAGACAGGCCGGGGAGCTGTTTTTT. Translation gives CASSQEDRQAGELFF.

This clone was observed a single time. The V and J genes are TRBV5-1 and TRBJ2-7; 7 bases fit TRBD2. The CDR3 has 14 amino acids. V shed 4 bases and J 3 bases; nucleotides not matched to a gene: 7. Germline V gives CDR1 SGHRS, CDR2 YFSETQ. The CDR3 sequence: CASSRSAGVYEQYF. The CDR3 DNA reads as TGCGCCAGCAGCAGGAGTGCGGGGGTCTACGAGCAGTACTTC.

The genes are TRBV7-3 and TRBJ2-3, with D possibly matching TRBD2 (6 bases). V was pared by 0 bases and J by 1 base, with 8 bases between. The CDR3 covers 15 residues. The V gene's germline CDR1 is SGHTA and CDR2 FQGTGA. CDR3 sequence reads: CASSLTTGGTDTQYF. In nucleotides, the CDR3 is TGTGCCAGCAGCTTAACGACGGGAGGCACAGATACGCAGTATTTT.

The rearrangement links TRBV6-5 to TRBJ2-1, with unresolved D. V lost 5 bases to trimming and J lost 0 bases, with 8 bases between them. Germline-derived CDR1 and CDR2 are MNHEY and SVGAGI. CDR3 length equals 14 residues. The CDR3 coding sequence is TGTGCCAGCAGTCGACAAAGCTCCTACAATGAGCAGTTCTTC. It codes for CASSRQSSYNEQFF.

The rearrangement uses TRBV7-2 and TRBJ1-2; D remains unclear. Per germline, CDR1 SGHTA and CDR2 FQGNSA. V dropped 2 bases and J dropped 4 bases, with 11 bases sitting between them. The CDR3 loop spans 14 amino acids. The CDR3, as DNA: TGTGCCAGCAGCTTATCTGTGGCAGGCTATGGCTACACCTTC. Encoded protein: CASSLSVAGYGYTF.

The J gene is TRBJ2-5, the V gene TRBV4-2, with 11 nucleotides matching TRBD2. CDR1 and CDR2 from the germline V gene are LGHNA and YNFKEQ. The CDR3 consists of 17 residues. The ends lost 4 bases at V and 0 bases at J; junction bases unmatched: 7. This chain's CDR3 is CASSRASGGTYQETQYF. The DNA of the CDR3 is TGTGCCAGCAGCCGAGCTAGCGGGGGGACGTACCAAGAGACCCAGTACTTC.

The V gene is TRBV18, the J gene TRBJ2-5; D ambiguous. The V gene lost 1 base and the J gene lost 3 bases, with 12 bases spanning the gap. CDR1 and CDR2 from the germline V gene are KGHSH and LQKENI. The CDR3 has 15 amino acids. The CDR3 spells CASSPQPGQKETQYF. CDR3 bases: TGTGCCAGCTCACCACAGCCGGGTCAGAAAGAGACCCAGTACTTC.

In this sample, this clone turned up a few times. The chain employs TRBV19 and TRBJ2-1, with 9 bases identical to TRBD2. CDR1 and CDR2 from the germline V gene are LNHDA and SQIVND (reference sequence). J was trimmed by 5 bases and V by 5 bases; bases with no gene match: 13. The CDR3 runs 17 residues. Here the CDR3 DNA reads TGTGCCAGTAGTTACCGACGAGGACTAGCGATTCACAATGAGCAGTTCTTC. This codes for CASSYRRGLAIHNEQFF.

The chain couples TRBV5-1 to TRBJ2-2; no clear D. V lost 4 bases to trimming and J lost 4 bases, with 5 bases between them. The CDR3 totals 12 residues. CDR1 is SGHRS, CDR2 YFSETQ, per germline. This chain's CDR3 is CASSEPTGELFF. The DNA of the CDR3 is TGCGCCAGCAGCGAGCCCACCGGGGAGCTGTTTTTT.

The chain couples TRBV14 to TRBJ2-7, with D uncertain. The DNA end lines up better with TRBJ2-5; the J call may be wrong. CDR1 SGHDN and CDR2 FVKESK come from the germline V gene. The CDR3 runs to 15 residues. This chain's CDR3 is CASSQYGVMQETQYF. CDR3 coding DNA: TGTGCCAGCAGCCAATACGGAGTGATGCAAGAGACCCAGTACTTC.

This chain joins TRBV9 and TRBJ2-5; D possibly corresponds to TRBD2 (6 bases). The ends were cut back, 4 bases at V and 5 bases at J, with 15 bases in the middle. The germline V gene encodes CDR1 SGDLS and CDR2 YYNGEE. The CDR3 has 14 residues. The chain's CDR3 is CASSPLHRGETQYF. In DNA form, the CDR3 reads TGTGCCAGCAGCCCCTTGCATCGGGGGGAGACCCAGTACTTC.

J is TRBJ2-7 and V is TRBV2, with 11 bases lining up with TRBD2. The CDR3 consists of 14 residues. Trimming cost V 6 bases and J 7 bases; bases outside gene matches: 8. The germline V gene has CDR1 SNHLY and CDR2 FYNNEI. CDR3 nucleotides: TGTGCCAGCAGGGGACTAGCGGAGCCCGGGGAGCAGTACTTC. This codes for CASRGLAEPGEQYF.

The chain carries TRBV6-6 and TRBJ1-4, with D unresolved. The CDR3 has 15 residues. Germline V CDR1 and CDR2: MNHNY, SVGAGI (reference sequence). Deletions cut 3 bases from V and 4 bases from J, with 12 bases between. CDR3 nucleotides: TGTGCCAGCAGTTATGGCCAATCCAGTAATGAAAAACTGTTTTTT. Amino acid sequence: CASSYGQSSNEKLFF.

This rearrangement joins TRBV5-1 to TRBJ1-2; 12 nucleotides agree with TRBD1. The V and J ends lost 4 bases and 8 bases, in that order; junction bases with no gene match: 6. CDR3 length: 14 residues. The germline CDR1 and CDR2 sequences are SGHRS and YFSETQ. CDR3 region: CASSLGDRGLGYTF. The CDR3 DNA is TGCGCCAGCAGCCTCGGGGACAGGGGGCTGGGCTACACCTTC.